This is a list of T cell receptor beta chains from one sample in a study of a mutant IDH1 vaccine in newly diagnosed glioma. Their antigens remain unidentified. Profiled with immunoSEQ multiplex PCR; TCRdb holds only in-frame clones, not every one. The sample has some 57,000 clones, 76% seen once. The source material was PBMCs, sampled from a glioma patient whose treatment included an IDH1 peptide vaccine. These receptors were collected from a middle-aged woman with glioma. Some clones in this sample may be carry-over from other donors' samples. CDR3s include the opening cysteine and the closing phenylalanine or tryptophan. The D gene is left open where the match is weak. A clone size is listed for some rows: how often the clone was seen (once, few, many), or a class if it is expanded.

v_call: TRBV6-1; clone_size: .; d_call: .; j_call: TRBJ1-3; cdr3_aa: CASSEVGTGTLSSGNTIYF; cdr3_nt: TGTGCCAGCAGTGAAGTAGGTACAGGGACCCTCAGCTCTGGAAACACCATATATTTT
v_call: TRBV6-5; clone_size: .; d_call: .; j_call: TRBJ1-4; cdr3_aa: CASSMMGGEKLFF; cdr3_nt: TGTGCCAGCAGTATGATGGGGGGTGAAAAACTGTTTTTT
v_call: TRBV7-7; clone_size: .; d_call: .; j_call: TRBJ2-3; cdr3_aa: CASSLGASLTDTQYF; cdr3_nt: TGTGCTAGCAGCTTGGGCGCGTCTCTCACAGATACGCAGTATTTT
v_call: TRBV14; clone_size: few; d_call: .; j_call: TRBJ2-2; cdr3_aa: CASSQDLRTRGGELFF; cdr3_nt: TGTGCCAGCAGCCAAGACCTTAGGACGCGCGGCGGGGAGCTGTTTTTT
v_call: TRBV20-1; clone_size: few; d_call: .; j_call: TRBJ1-1; cdr3_aa: CSAKAIEAFF; cdr3_nt: TGCAGTGCTAAGGCTATCGAAGCTTTCTTT
v_call: TRBV25-1; clone_size: .; d_call: .; j_call: TRBJ2-2; cdr3_aa: CASSGLNTGELFF; cdr3_nt: TGTGCCAGCAGTGGTCTTAACACCGGGGAGCTGTTTTTT
v_call: TRBV27; clone_size: .; d_call: .; j_call: TRBJ2-5; cdr3_aa: CASSSTGTETQYF; cdr3_nt: TGTGCCAGCAGTTCCACAGGGACGGAGACCCAGTACTTC
v_call: TRBV28; clone_size: .; d_call: TRBD1; j_call: TRBJ2-7; cdr3_aa: CASMEGGPSGHEQYF; cdr3_nt: TGTGCCAGCATGGAAGGGGGCCCCTCCGGGCACGAGCAGTACTTC
v_call: TRBV5-1; clone_size: .; d_call: TRBD2; j_call: TRBJ2-3; cdr3_aa: CASSVSVAGAPRDTQYF; cdr3_nt: TGCGCCAGCAGCGTGAGCGTAGCGGGGGCGCCGAGAGATACGCAGTATTTT
v_call: TRBV4-1; clone_size: .; d_call: .; j_call: TRBJ2-7; cdr3_aa: CASSQDPGTRSYEQYF; cdr3_nt: TGCGCCAGCAGCCAAGACCCCGGGACCCGCTCCTACGAGCAGTACTTC
v_call: TRBV6-5; clone_size: once; d_call: .; j_call: TRBJ2-7; cdr3_aa: CASKRAGPTYEQYF; cdr3_nt: TGTGCCAGCAAAAGGGCAGGGCCCACCTACGAGCAGTACTTC
v_call: TRBV6-5; clone_size: .; d_call: TRBD1; j_call: TRBJ2-1; cdr3_aa: CASHWDRGHYNEQFF; cdr3_nt: TGTGCCAGCCACTGGGACAGGGGGCACTACAATGAGCAGTTCTTC
v_call: TRBV7-2; clone_size: once; d_call: .; j_call: TRBJ2-7; cdr3_aa: CASSSGGTYEQYF; cdr3_nt: TGTGCCAGCAGCTCTGGAGGGACGTACGAGCAGTACTTC
v_call: TRBV6-1; clone_size: .; d_call: .; j_call: TRBJ1-1; cdr3_aa: CASSVGFFEAFF; cdr3_nt: TGTGCCAGCAGTGTCGGATTTTTTGAAGCTTTCTTT
v_call: TRBV7-8; clone_size: .; d_call: .; j_call: TRBJ1-1; cdr3_aa: CASSLDVTEAFF; cdr3_nt: TGTGCCAGCAGCCTTGACGTTACTGAAGCTTTCTTT
v_call: TRBV10-1; clone_size: .; d_call: .; j_call: TRBJ2-5; cdr3_aa: CASSDQGEETQYF; cdr3_nt: TGCGCCAGCAGTGATCAGGGAGAAGAGACCCAGTACTTC
v_call: TRBV7-2; clone_size: .; d_call: TRBD2; j_call: TRBJ2-5; cdr3_aa: CASSLSAPGGETQYF; cdr3_nt: TGTGCCAGCAGCTTATCGGCCCCGGGGGGGGAGACCCAGTACTTC
v_call: TRBV7-9; clone_size: medium-sized; d_call: .; j_call: TRBJ1-6; cdr3_aa: CASSSTVAGDSPLHF; cdr3_nt: TGTGCCAGCAGCTCGACAGTTGCTGGGGATTCACCCCTCCACTTT
v_call: TRBV9; clone_size: .; d_call: .; j_call: TRBJ1-2; cdr3_aa: CASSVSGDRNYGYTF; cdr3_nt: TGTGCCAGCAGCGTGTCAGGTGATAGAAACTATGGCTACACCTTC
v_call: TRBV5-4; clone_size: .; d_call: TRBD1; j_call: TRBJ2-7; cdr3_aa: CASSFWDSTYEQYF; cdr3_nt: TGTGCCAGCAGCTTCTGGGACAGCACCTACGAGCAGTACTTC
v_call: TRBV6-6; clone_size: .; d_call: TRBD1; j_call: TRBJ1-1; cdr3_aa: CASRPPDRTEAFF; cdr3_nt: TGTGCCAGCAGGCCACCGGACAGGACTGAAGCTTTCTTT
v_call: TRBV29-1; clone_size: once; d_call: .; j_call: TRBJ2-7; cdr3_aa: CSVMFGNYEQYF; cdr3_nt: TGCAGCGTTATGTTTGGGAACTACGAGCAGTACTTC
v_call: TRBV19; clone_size: .; d_call: .; j_call: TRBJ1-1; cdr3_aa: CASSIGGNTEAFF; cdr3_nt: TGTGCCAGTAGTATTGGAGGGAACACTGAAGCTTTCTTT
v_call: TRBV18; clone_size: .; d_call: .; j_call: TRBJ2-7; cdr3_aa: CASSPSSQTFGEQYF; cdr3_nt: TGTGCCAGCTCACCATCCTCACAGACCTTCGGCGAGCAGTACTTC
v_call: TRBV27; clone_size: .; d_call: .; j_call: TRBJ1-5; cdr3_aa: CASSLSGYSNQPQHF; cdr3_nt: TGTGCCAGCAGTTTATCAGGGTATAGCAATCAGCCCCAGCATTTT
v_call: TRBV5-6; clone_size: medium-sized; d_call: TRBD1; j_call: TRBJ1-2; cdr3_aa: CASTGVRGHYGYTF; cdr3_nt: TGTGCCAGCACCGGCGTTAGGGGGCACTATGGCTACACCTTC
v_call: TRBV19; clone_size: .; d_call: TRBD1; j_call: TRBJ1-1; cdr3_aa: CASRWTGRNTEAFF; cdr3_nt: TGTGCCAGTAGGTGGACAGGGCGGAACACTGAAGCTTTCTTT
v_call: TRBV7-9; clone_size: .; d_call: .; j_call: TRBJ1-4; cdr3_aa: CASSHSREELFF; cdr3_nt: TGTGCCAGCAGCCACAGTCGGGAAGAACTGTTTTTT
v_call: TRBV7-9; clone_size: .; d_call: .; j_call: TRBJ1-6; cdr3_aa: CASSSGVRAVDSPLHF; cdr3_nt: TGTGCCAGCAGCTCAGGGGTGCGGGCTGTCGATTCACCCCTCCACTTT
v_call: TRBV20-1; clone_size: few; d_call: .; j_call: TRBJ2-7; cdr3_aa: CSASTSYEQYF; cdr3_nt: TGCAGTGCCTCGACTTCGTACGAGCAGTACTTC
v_call: TRBV11-2; clone_size: .; d_call: TRBD1; j_call: TRBJ1-2; cdr3_aa: CASSPRGVGNGYTF; cdr3_nt: TGTGCCAGCAGCCCCAGGGGGGTGGGAAATGGCTACACCTTC
v_call: TRBV4-3; clone_size: .; d_call: .; j_call: TRBJ2-7; cdr3_aa: CASSQGRTATYEQYF; cdr3_nt: TGCGCCAGCAGCCAAGGTCGGACCGCGACCTACGAGCAGTACTTC
v_call: TRBV5-1; clone_size: few; d_call: .; j_call: TRBJ1-5; cdr3_aa: CASSFSPLGSAGSNQPQHF; cdr3_nt: TGCGCCAGCAGCTTTAGCCCCCTCGGGTCTGCAGGGAGCAATCAGCCCCAGCATTTT
v_call: TRBV7-8; clone_size: once; d_call: .; j_call: TRBJ2-7; cdr3_aa: CASSLRDPRDDEQYF; cdr3_nt: TGTGCCAGCAGCCTCCGGGACCCCCGGGACGACGAGCAGTACTTC
v_call: TRBV12-5; clone_size: .; d_call: .; j_call: TRBJ1-5; cdr3_aa: CASGLDSNQPQHF; cdr3_nt: TGTGCTAGTGGTTTAGATAGCAATCAGCCCCAGCATTTT
v_call: TRBV30; clone_size: .; d_call: .; j_call: TRBJ2-3; cdr3_aa: CAWSVGEDTQYF; cdr3_nt: TGTGCCTGGAGTGTGGGGGAAGATACGCAGTATTTT
v_call: TRBV19; clone_size: .; d_call: .; j_call: TRBJ1-2; cdr3_aa: CASSIDGRTNYGYTF; cdr3_nt: TGTGCCAGTAGTATAGACGGCAGGACTAACTATGGCTACACCTTC
v_call: TRBV5-1; clone_size: .; d_call: .; j_call: TRBJ1-2; cdr3_aa: CASSLDGYGLFGYTF; cdr3_nt: TGCGCCAGCAGCTTGGACGGATACGGACTTTTTGGCTACACCTTC
v_call: TRBV7-2; clone_size: .; d_call: .; j_call: TRBJ2-2; cdr3_aa: CASSLMDTGELFF; cdr3_nt: TGTGCCAGCAGCTTAATGGACACCGGGGAGCTGTTTTTT
v_call: TRBV29-1; clone_size: few; d_call: .; j_call: TRBJ2-7; cdr3_aa: CSVGGGNSYEQYF; cdr3_nt: TGCAGCGTTGGGGGCGGGAACTCCTACGAGCAGTACTTC
v_call: TRBV9; clone_size: once; d_call: TRBD2; j_call: TRBJ2-1; cdr3_aa: CASDSGGSPYNEQFF; cdr3_nt: TGTGCCAGCGATAGCGGGGGGAGCCCCTACAATGAGCAGTTCTTC
v_call: TRBV7-3; clone_size: .; d_call: TRBD1; j_call: TRBJ1-6; cdr3_aa: CASSAGQSNSPLHF; cdr3_nt: TGTGCCAGCAGCGCGGGACAGTCAAATTCACCCCTCCACTTT
v_call: TRBV5-8; clone_size: .; d_call: .; j_call: TRBJ1-5; cdr3_aa: CASSLGSHNQPQHF; cdr3_nt: TGTGCCAGCAGCTTGGGCAGTCACAATCAGCCCCAGCATTTT
v_call: TRBV29-1; clone_size: once; d_call: TRBD1; j_call: TRBJ2-1; cdr3_aa: CSVQGALQTNEQFF; cdr3_nt: TGCAGCGTTCAGGGGGCCCTTCAGACCAATGAGCAGTTCTTC
v_call: TRBV4-2; clone_size: .; d_call: .; j_call: TRBJ1-4; cdr3_aa: CASSQGSGDEKLFF; cdr3_nt: TGTGCCAGCAGCCAAGGGTCAGGAGATGAAAAACTGTTTTTT
v_call: TRBV30; clone_size: .; d_call: .; j_call: TRBJ1-2; cdr3_aa: CAWSVPNYGYTF; cdr3_nt: TGTGCCTGGAGTGTTCCGAACTATGGCTACACCTTC
v_call: TRBV27; clone_size: medium-sized; d_call: .; j_call: TRBJ1-2; cdr3_aa: CASSLRGSYGYTF; cdr3_nt: TGTGCCAGCAGTTTACGCGGGAGCTATGGCTACACCTTC
v_call: TRBV18; clone_size: .; d_call: .; j_call: TRBJ2-6; cdr3_aa: CASSPIPDSFNSGANVLTF; cdr3_nt: TGTGCCAGCTCACCAATCCCGGACAGCTTTAACTCTGGGGCCAACGTCCTGACTTTC
v_call: TRBV19; clone_size: .; d_call: .; j_call: TRBJ1-6; cdr3_aa: CASSIGVPGDSPLHF; cdr3_nt: TGTGCCAGTAGTATAGGGGTCCCGGGTGATTCACCCCTCCACTTT
v_call: TRBV15; clone_size: once; d_call: .; j_call: TRBJ2-7; cdr3_aa: CATSVGAQSYEQYF; cdr3_nt: TGTGCCACCAGCGTTGGGGCCCAGAGCTACGAGCAGTACTTC
v_call: TRBV18; clone_size: .; d_call: .; j_call: TRBJ1-1; cdr3_aa: CASSFQENTEAFF; cdr3_nt: TGTGCCAGCTCATTTCAGGAGAACACTGAAGCTTTCTTT
v_call: TRBV4-3; clone_size: few; d_call: .; j_call: TRBJ1-1; cdr3_aa: CASSQDLGAVGTEAFF; cdr3_nt: TGCGCCAGCAGCCAAGATCTGGGGGCAGTCGGCACTGAAGCTTTCTTT
v_call: TRBV5-1; clone_size: .; d_call: .; j_call: TRBJ1-1; cdr3_aa: CASSLEEGRNTEAFF; cdr3_nt: TGCGCCAGCAGCTTGGAAGAGGGTAGGAACACTGAAGCTTTCTTT
v_call: TRBV7-8; clone_size: .; d_call: .; j_call: TRBJ1-2; cdr3_aa: CASSADSAYGYTF; cdr3_nt: TGTGCCAGCAGCGCCGACAGCGCCTATGGCTACACCTTC